The source of this T cell receptor beta chain is a study of T cell responses to AZD1222 COVID-19 vaccine. Study findings and constraints: Mapped onto spike, vaccine-associated CD4 TCRs spanned it and were dominant at 160-218 and 743-854. Repertoires were collected only later (after the peak T cell response had occurred).

Per germline, CDR1 SGHTA and CDR2 FQGNSA. Losses at the gene ends were 3 bases for V and 6 bases for J; bases not matched to a gene: 6. The CDR3 loop spans 17 amino acids. Only in-frame clones appear in the TCRdb table, and some are missing; sequencing was by immunoSEQ multiplex PCR. In the table there are about 45,000 clones, around 90% of which are singletons. Details on this clone: What it binds is not known.

The source was peripheral blood, collected 28 days after the second AZD1222 dose. This sequence was found in an adult who received the AZD1222 COVID-19 vaccine. This chain uses TRBV7-2 with TRBJ2-1, with 15 bases lining up with TRBD2. The CDR3 loop reads CASSFAGTSGRPNEQFF. The CDR3 DNA is TGTGCCAGCAGCTTCGCCGGGACTAGCGGGAGGCCCAATGAGCAGTTCTTC. Together with reference TRBV7-2 and TRBJ2-1, the CDR3 gives the full variable domain: GAGVSQSPSNKVTEKGKDVELRCDPISGHTALYWYRQSLGQGLEFLIYFQGNSAPDKSGLPSDRFSAERTGGSVSTLTIQRTQQEDSAVYLCASSFAGTSGRPNEQFFGPGTRLTVL.